This TCR beta chain was recovered during a study of cytomegalovirus exposure and HLA in healthy donors. The CDR3 runs to 17 residues. V was shortened by 4 bases and J by 0 bases, with 18 bases between the two germline ends. In germline, CDR1 is MNHEY, CDR2 SMNVEV (reference sequence). PCR employed 60 Vbeta and 13 Jbeta primers. The data were produced by immunoSEQ multiplex PCR, yet TCRdb's version contains in-frame clones alone and is incomplete. The sample includes 200,000 to 250,000 clones, more than 80% of them seen just once. The sample consisted of PBMCs. The sequence was collected from a man aged 25-40 years in good health and CMV-seronegative. This chain links TRBV27 with TRBJ1-1; D perhaps matches TRBD1 (6 bases). The DNA for the CDR3 is TGTGCCAGCAGTTCCGGGGACATCAGGAGCGTGAACACTGAAGCTTTCTTT. It yields the protein CASSSGDIRSVNTEAFF.